What follows are 7 T cell receptor beta chains derived from one specimen sequenced in a study of cytomegalovirus exposure and HLA in healthy donors. Primers included in the PCR were 60 Vbeta and 13 Jbeta primers. The assay was immunoSEQ multiplex PCR, and TCRdb's table has in-frame clones only and misses some. The sample shows approximately 120,000 clones, approximately 85% of them seen only once. The source material was PBMCs. The receptors here all came from a woman in her twenties or thirties in good health and CMV-seropositive.

This sequence joins TRBV28 and TRBJ1-5; D gene uncertain. From germline, CDR1 is MDHEN and CDR2 SYDVKM. The CDR3 consists of 12 residues. Trimming removed 6 bases from V and 0 bases from J, with 3 bases in between. CDR3 nucleotides: TGTGCCAGCAGACATAGCAATCAGCCCCAGCATTTT. It is translated as CASRHSNQPQHF.

The chain joins TRBV5-4 to TRBJ2-3, with 8 bases aligning to TRBD2. Per the germline V gene, CDR1 is SGHNT and CDR2 is YYREEE (reference sequence). The V and J ends lost 4 bases and 4 bases, in that order; junction bases with no gene match: 5. The CDR3 covers 14 residues. This CDR3 reads CASSARTSPDTQYF. CDR3 in DNA: TGTGCCAGCAGCGCCCGGACTAGCCCAGATACGCAGTATTTT.

The V call is TRBV10-3, the J call TRBJ2-2; 8 positions agree with TRBD1. CDR1 and CDR2 (germline): ENHRY, SYGVKD. The length of the CDR3 is 16 residues. The J segment lost 3 bases and the V segment lost 9 bases, leaving 12 bases of the junction unmatched. CDR3 DNA sequence: TGTGCCATTCCCCCTCCGGGACAGGTGGACACCGGGGAGCTGTTTTTT. Amino acid sequence: CAIPPPGQVDTGELFF.

The CDR3 bases are TGCAGCGTTGGGGGGACTAGCGGGATCTACGAGCAGTACTTC. Protein product: CSVGGTSGIYEQYF. The V call is TRBV29-1, the J call TRBJ2-7, with TRBD2 matching over 13 bases. Losses at the gene ends were 4 bases for V and 3 bases for J; bases not matched to a gene: 3. There are 14 residues in the CDR3. CDR1 SQVTM and CDR2 ANQGSEA come from the germline V gene.

The chain combines TRBV19 with TRBJ1-1; unclear D gene. The V gene's germline CDR1 is LNHDA and CDR2 SQIVND (reference sequence). V was shortened by 2 bases and J by 2 bases, with 9 bases between the two germline ends. CDR3 length: 14 amino acids. The CDR3 here is CASSIQHVNTEAFF. Here the CDR3 DNA reads TGTGCCAGTAGTATACAACACGTTAACACTGAAGCTTTCTTT.

The CDR3, as DNA: TGTGCCAGCAGCCAAGATTATGCTAGCGGCAAAGAGCAGTTCTTC. Its translation: CASSQDYASGKEQFF. The chain has TRBV4-2 and TRBJ2-1; 7 nucleotides match TRBD2. Germline V gene lookup returns CDR1 LGHNA and CDR2 YNFKEQ. V lost 0 bases, J lost 10 bases, and 9 bases stayed unmatched. This CDR3 has 15 amino acids.

The chain has TRBV29-1 and TRBJ1-2; tentative D call: TRBD1 (5 bases). CDR1 SQVTM and CDR2 ANQGSEA come from the germline V gene. The CDR3 has 15 residues. Trimming cost V 3 bases and J 0 bases, with 14 bases left between them. The CDR3 region has the DNA TGCAGCGTTGAGGATCGGGGGGGAGCTAACTATGGCTACACCTTC. Encoded protein: CSVEDRGGANYGYTF.